The 31 T cell receptor beta chains below come from one sample, sequenced in a study of shared clonotypes between healthy human individuals. Profiling relied on immunoSEQ multiplex PCR, and the TCRdb table lists in-frame clones only, not all of them. The sample comprises over a million clones, roughly 96% of which are singletons, and roughly 1.1% rests with the top ten. The material sequenced was naive CD4+ T cells sorted from blood. Subset reported: CD45RA+ positively selected. The source is a man younger than 40 in good health.

The chain carries TRBV27 and TRBJ2-7; maybe TRBD1 (5 bases). Germline V gene data show CDR1 as MNHEY and CDR2 as SMNVEV (reference sequence). This CDR3 is 15 amino acids long. V shed 2 bases and J shed 2 bases, with 13 bases lying between them. The CDR3 DNA follows: TGTGCCAGCAGTTTAGGAAGCAGGGTCACCTACGAGCAGTACTTC. Amino acid sequence: CASSLGSRVTYEQYF.

The chain combines TRBV7-6 with TRBJ2-5; 8 nucleotides match TRBD2. The CDR3 covers 17 residues. After removal of 0 bases from V and 2 bases from J, the junction contained 8 bases not matched to a gene. The germline V gene has CDR1 SGHVS and CDR2 FNYEAQ. The CDR3 here is CASSLALLTSGQETQYF. The CDR3 region has the DNA TGTGCCAGCAGCTTAGCCCTCCTTACTAGCGGACAAGAGACCCAGTACTTC.

The rearrangement joins TRBV5-1 to TRBJ1-2; 11 nucleotides match TRBD1. Germline values: CDR1 SGHRS, CDR2 YFSETQ. Trimming took 0 bases from V and 3 from J; bases not matched to a gene: 13. This CDR3 has 19 residues. This chain's CDR3 is CASSLVPSSSDRGHYGYTF. CDR3 coding DNA: TGCGCCAGCAGCTTGGTTCCTAGTTCCTCGGACAGGGGGCACTATGGCTACACCTTC.

This clone was found once. The V gene is TRBV6-6, the J gene TRBJ1-4; D call uncertain. This CDR3 has 16 amino acids. Germline V gives CDR1 MNHNY, CDR2 SVGAGI (reference sequence). The V gene lost 2 bases and the J gene lost 7 bases, with 17 bases spanning the gap. DNA of the CDR3: TGTGCCAGCAGTTACCGTCTCCCCGCCCGCGGTGAAAAACTGTTTTTT. Translating gives CASSYRLPARGEKLFF.

The chain couples TRBV14 to TRBJ2-7; unclear D gene. Germline CDR1 and CDR2: SGHDN and FVKESK. This CDR3 has 12 residues. Trimming shortened V by 2 bases and J by 3 bases, and 5 bases separated the two germline ends. In nucleotides, the CDR3 is TGTGCCAGCAGCCAATACTACTACGAGCAGTACTTC. This sequence encodes CASSQYYYEQYF.

The rearrangement uses TRBV19 and TRBJ1-4; D remains unclear. The CDR3 totals 14 residues. Germline CDR1 reads LNHDA; CDR2 reads SQIVND (reference sequence). V lost 6 bases and J lost 5, with 13 bases in between. The CDR3 nucleotides read TGTGCCAGTAGGTCGGCAGCGGAAAATGAAAAACTGTTTTTT. This gives the protein CASRSAAENEKLFF.

The gene calls are TRBV6-1 and TRBJ1-2; no clear D gene. This CDR3 has 12 residues. Trimming stripped 6 bases from V and 1 base from J, with 6 bases between. The germline CDR1 and CDR2 sequences are MNHNS and SASEGT. The DNA for the CDR3 is TGTGCCAGCAGAACGGTTAACTATGGCTACACCTTC. As protein: CASRTVNYGYTF.

This clone has a handful of counts. This specimen includes other DNA sequences encoding the same CDR3. The chain is built from TRBV19 and TRBJ2-7; D is perhaps TRBD1 (5 bases). V lost 5 bases and J lost 2, with 7 bases in between. The CDR3 has 12 amino acids. Germline V gene data show CDR1 as LNHDA and CDR2 as SQIVND (reference sequence). The CDR3 reads CASSGRAYEQYF. The CDR3, as DNA: TGTGCCAGTAGTGGCAGGGCCTACGAGCAGTACTTC.

The V and J genes are TRBV18 and TRBJ2-7; the match to TRBD2 covers 9 bases. The V and J ends lost 6 bases and 6 bases, in that order; junction bases with no gene match: 12. This CDR3 has 15 amino acids. CDR1 KGHSH and CDR2 LQKENI come from the germline V gene. CDR3 residues: CASSPIGTSNTEQYF. CDR3 in DNA: TGTGCCAGCTCGCCGATCGGGACTAGCAATACCGAGCAGTACTTC.

Remarks on this clone: This specimen includes other DNA sequences encoding the same CDR3. V and J are TRBV2 and TRBJ2-3; perhaps TRBD2 as D (5 bases). There are 12 residues in the CDR3. V was trimmed by 6 bases and J by 4 bases, leaving 8 bases between them. From germline, CDR1 is SNHLY and CDR2 FYNNEI. The CDR3 nucleotides read TGTGCCAGCAGCGGCGGGTCAGATACGCAGTATTTT. Translated, it gives CASSGGSDTQYF.

The chain recombines TRBV5-1 with TRBJ2-7; 8 bases are shared with TRBD1. This CDR3 is built from 15 residues. In germline, CDR1 is SGHRS, CDR2 YFSETQ. The V gene end was trimmed by 4 bases and the J gene end by 5 bases; junction bases not matched to a gene: 11. The CDR3 DNA sequence: TGCGCCAGCAGCCCTTCAGGGGGCTTAAGCCACGAGCAGTACTTC. It codes for CASSPSGGLSHEQYF.

V gene TRBV5-1 combines with J gene TRBJ2-1; D is ambiguous. The germline CDR1 and CDR2 sequences are SGHRS and YFSETQ. The CDR3 is made up of 15 amino acids. Trimming left V 2 bases short and J 7 bases short, with 16 bases between. CDR3 bases: TGCGCCAGCAGCTTTGAAGTGGGGTTTGGGAATGAGCAGTTCTTC. Amino acid sequence: CASSFEVGFGNEQFF.

J is TRBJ1-1 and V is TRBV5-5; D may be TRBD1 (5 bases). Germline loops: CDR1 SGHKS, CDR2 YYEKEE (reference sequence). The germline V and J ends were trimmed by 4 bases and 8 bases, with 27 bases remaining between them. This CDR3 comprises 17 residues. CDR3 residues: CASSLTGGTVSLLEAFF. Written as DNA, the CDR3 is TGTGCCAGCAGCCTCACCGGGGGGACGGTCTCCCTCTTAGAAGCTTTCTTT.

Of note for this clone: Relative to the germline gene, one junction end is altered; a read error may explain this. The CDR3 is CVSSVGASGRGEQYF. CDR3 coding DNA: TGTGTCAGCAGCGTAGGGGCTAGCGGGAGGGGCGAGCAGTACTTC. The rearrangement links TRBV9 to TRBJ2-7; TRBD2 agrees at 12 bases. This CDR3 region has 15 residues. The germline gives CDR1 SGDLS, CDR2 YYNGEE.

The J gene is TRBJ2-5, the V gene TRBV2; a possible D gene is TRBD1 (6 bases). Trimming took off 6 bases at V and 0 bases at J, with 11 bases between the two ends. Germline V gene lookup returns CDR1 SNHLY and CDR2 FYNNEI. The CDR3 has 14 residues. CDR3 in DNA: TGTGCCAGCAGCCCCGGACAGAACCAAGAGACCCAGTACTTC. Protein sequence: CASSPGQNQETQYF.

The chain links TRBV18 to TRBJ2-3; 8 nucleotides match TRBD2. The J segment lost 3 bases and the V segment lost 3 bases, leaving 8 bases of the junction unmatched. The CDR3 runs 16 residues. Per the germline V gene, CDR1 is KGHSH and CDR2 is LQKENI. The CDR3 DNA is TGTGCCAGCTCACCGACCACTAGCGGAGCTACAGATACGCAGTATTTT. Translated, it gives CASSPTTSGATDTQYF.

The V and J genes are TRBV7-2 and TRBJ2-1; D is unclear. This CDR3 contains 17 residues. Germline V gene sequence: CDR1 SGHTA, CDR2 FQGNSA. V was cut by 0 bases and J by 3 bases, with 15 bases left in between. The CDR3 spells CASSLATSVPSYNEQFF. In nucleotides, the CDR3 is TGTGCCAGCAGCTTAGCTACTTCGGTGCCCAGCTACAATGAGCAGTTCTTC. Drawing the rest from reference TRBV7-2 and TRBJ2-1, the complete variable domain is GAGVSQSPSNKVTEKGKDVELRCDPISGHTALYWYRQSLGQGLEFLIYFQGNSAPDKSGLPSDRFSAERTGGSVSTLTIQRTQQEDSAVYLCASSLATSVPSYNEQFFGPGTRLTVL.

J is TRBJ2-7 and V is TRBV5-5; 7 bases align to TRBD2. The V gene end was trimmed by 4 bases and the J gene end by 1 base; junction bases not matched to a gene: 5. The CDR3 consists of 14 residues. The germline CDR1 and CDR2 sequences are SGHKS and YYEKEE (reference sequence). In DNA, the CDR3 is TGTGCCAGCAGCCCGGGAGGAGGGTCCTACGAGCAGTACTTC. Its protein product is CASSPGGGSYEQYF.

CDR3 amino acids: CASSEFFEGEQFF. The DNA of the CDR3 is TGTGCCAGCAGTGAATTTTTTGAAGGTGAGCAGTTCTTC. The chain uses TRBV25-1 and TRBJ2-1, with D hard to call. V lost 1 base and J 9 bases, leaving 10 bases between the germline ends. Germline V gene lookup returns CDR1 MGHDK and CDR2 SYGVNS. The CDR3 contains 13 residues.

V gene TRBV5-1 combines with J gene TRBJ2-7; TRBD1 or TRBD2 may be the D gene (5 bases each). The V end was cut by 3 bases, the J end by 5 bases, with 18 bases between. The CDR3 spans 15 residues. Germline V gives CDR1 SGHRS, CDR2 YFSETQ. CDR3 nucleotides: TGCGCCAGCAGCTCGTACGGGACGGGCGGCGACGAGCAGTACTTC. It is translated as CASSSYGTGGDEQYF. The variable domain in full, with the rest retrieved from reference TRBV5-1 and TRBJ2-7, is KAGVTQTPRYLIKTRGQQVTLSCSPISGHRSVSWYQQTPGQGLQFLFEYFSETQRNKGNFPGRFSGRQFSNSRSEMNVSTLELGDSALYLCASSSYGTGGDEQYFGPGTRLTVT.

CDR3 loop: CASSSAPGGGREETQYF. The CDR3, as DNA: TGTGCCAGCAGTTCCGCCCCCGGGGGGGGTAGGGAAGAGACCCAGTACTTC. The rearrangement links TRBV28 to TRBJ2-5; 8 bases line up with TRBD2. Germline V gene data show CDR1 as MDHEN and CDR2 as SYDVKM. The CDR3 totals 17 residues. Losses at the gene ends were 4 bases for V and 3 bases for J; bases not matched to a gene: 13.

The J gene is TRBJ2-5, the V gene TRBV18; TRBD1 matches at 9 bases. This CDR3 region has 14 residues. The V segment lost 6 bases and the J segment 9 bases; nucleotides outside the gene matches: 11. The germline CDR1 and CDR2 sequences are KGHSH and LQKENI. The CDR3 loop reads CASSLTGGKGPQYF. CDR3 DNA sequence: TGTGCCAGCTCGCTTACAGGGGGCAAGGGGCCCCAGTACTTC.

The J gene is TRBJ2-7, the V gene TRBV18; D gene ambiguous. The CDR3 length is 12 residues. V was trimmed by 5 bases and J by 0 bases, leaving 5 bases between them. Germline values: CDR1 KGHSH, CDR2 LQKENI. In DNA, the CDR3 is TGTGCCAGCTCAGCAGCCTCCTACGAGCAGTACTTC. Its protein is CASSAASYEQYF.

This chain links TRBV7-7 with TRBJ2-2; unclear D gene. The CDR3 is 17 residues long. Trimming removed 4 bases from V and 6 bases from J, with 21 bases in between. The V gene's germline CDR1 is SSHAT and CDR2 FNYEAQ (reference sequence). Written as DNA, the CDR3 is TGTGCCAGCAGCTCAACGGTTCGGGCCCTTGGGGCCGGGGAGCTGTTTTTT. Its translation: CASSSTVRALGAGELFF.

CDR3 amino acids: CASSYSNRYGYTF. The CDR3 DNA sequence: TGTGCCAGCAGTTACAGTAACAGATACGGCTACACCTTC. The rearrangement uses TRBV6-5 and TRBJ1-2; no reliable D call. The CDR3 contains 13 residues. CDR1 is MNHEY, CDR2 SVGAGI, per germline. Trimming shortened V by 2 bases and J by 8 bases, and 12 bases separated the two germline ends.

The chain combines TRBV7-8 with TRBJ1-5; D may be TRBD1 (6 bases). Germline V gene sequence: CDR1 SGHVS, CDR2 FQNEAQ. Trimming took off 5 bases at V and 0 bases at J, with 14 bases between the two ends. CDR3 size: 16 residues. The CDR3 sequence: CASSSWDIDSNQPQHF. The CDR3 DNA reads as TGTGCCAGCAGCAGCTGGGACATCGATAGCAATCAGCCCCAGCATTTT.

J is TRBJ2-1 and V is TRBV30; 11 bases align to TRBD1. V shed 2 bases and J 8 bases; nucleotides not matched to a gene: 5. CDR3 length: 14 residues. CDR1 and CDR2 (germline): GTSNPN, SVGIG (reference sequence). This chain's CDR3 is CAWSPRTGGDEQFF. The CDR3 DNA sequence: TGTGCCTGGAGTCCCAGGACAGGGGGCGATGAGCAGTTCTTC.

The chain couples TRBV30 to TRBJ2-2; 7 bases line up with TRBD1. Germline lookup yields CDR1 GTSNPN and CDR2 SVGIG (reference sequence). Unmatched junction bases numbered 10, after V lost 4 bases and J lost 5 bases. CDR3 length equals 15 residues. CDR3 region: CAWKITGTATGELFF. The CDR3 DNA reads as TGTGCCTGGAAGATAACCGGGACAGCTACCGGGGAGCTGTTTTTT.

The chain employs TRBV28 and TRBJ2-5; 10 bases are shared with TRBD2. This CDR3 is built from 19 residues. Germline CDR1 MDHEN, CDR2 SYDVKM. V shed 3 bases and J 5 bases; nucleotides not matched to a gene: 18. CDR3 sequence (DNA): TGTGCCAGCAGTTTGCTCCCTGGAACTAGCGGGACCGGGACGGAGACCCAGTACTTC. This encodes CASSLLPGTSGTGTETQYF.

The CDR3 spells CASSGDRATDTQYF. The CDR3 DNA follows: TGTGCCAGCAGCGGGGACAGGGCGACAGATACGCAGTATTTT. The chain recombines TRBV5-6 with TRBJ2-3; 9 bases align to TRBD1. The CDR3 has 14 amino acids. V dropped 4 bases and J dropped 3; count of bases not matched to a gene: 3. Germline V gene lookup returns CDR1 SGHDT and CDR2 YYEEEE.

The chain combines TRBV19 with TRBJ2-7, with unresolved D. The CDR3 is made up of 14 amino acids. V lost 6 bases and J 2 bases, leaving 14 bases between the germline ends. Per germline, CDR1 LNHDA and CDR2 SQIVND (reference sequence). The CDR3 region is CASSLDGSTYEQYF. CDR3 in DNA: TGTGCCAGTAGCCTAGACGGCTCTACCTACGAGCAGTACTTC.